This TCR beta chain was observed in a study of shared clonotypes between healthy human individuals (dated by TCRdb to the early 2020s). Background on the whole study: Three men and a couple of women, aged 18 to 49 years, made up the cohort. For each donor, CD4 naive and CD4 memory were each given three plates, CD8 naive was given two plates, and CD8 memory was given one plate. Blood TCR repertoires of roughly 5 healthy adults were deeply sequenced to estimate repertoire size and the extent of clonotype sharing between individuals. To increase sequencing depth and limit assay-specific biases, different laboratories used diverse techniques to prepare libraries and sequence TCR repertoires. Each donor's leukapheresis produced roughly between about 0.85 and 10 billion PBMCs. General study outcomes and caveats: Compared with non-shared clonotypes, clonotypes shared by all four sorted-subset donors had higher generation probabilities. Sampling was restricted to blood, and TCR repertoires in tissue are likely to differ from TCR repertoires in blood. The small number of donors limited the genetic and exposure-history diversity represented. Rarefaction of sorted-subset datasets indicated incomplete sequencing despite the large sequencing depth. Based on pairwise subsampling, the degree of clonotype sharing among donors was expected to be affected by sequencing depth. Across a few donors, roughly 5.1% of naive CD4, roughly 3.5% of naive CD8, about 2.3% of memory CD4, and approximately 0.4% of memory CD8 clonotypes were shared. Estimated clonotype richness was generally larger for naive than for memory subsets.

This clone was observed once. Its antigen specificity is not known. Per-base quality was not reported, and no clone a single base away is much larger than it. Using the deep immunoSEQ assay, TCR CDR3 regions were amplified from genomic DNA by multiplex PCR. Extracted genomic DNA from each cell subset was spread evenly across all wells of several immunoSEQ 96-well plates, with each plate serving as a replicate. Each replicate PCR for sorted subsets received around 200 ng genomic DNA, equal to roughly 30,000 T cell genomes. Purified libraries were measured with a Qubit 3.0 fluorometer, size-checked on a Bioanalyzer 2100, and measured again with the KAPA Library Quantification kit. Every immunoSEQ 96-well plate was sequenced on a dedicated single-read 150-cycle Illumina NextSeq 550 flow cell. From the authors' description of their analysis: Because the immunoSEQ output included only junctional sequences and no quality scores, the filtering could not be the same as the filtering used for full-length reads. To assign V/J genes and CDR3, sequences were annotated using PyIR, a Python wrapper for IgBLAST v1.9, with IMGT germline references. Reads were filtered out if the reads had weak V/J assignments (E-value above 1e-6), no CDR3, stop codons, out-of-frame junctions, or ambiguous translated residues. V3J clonotypes were defined as sequences sharing the same inferred V gene, J gene, and CDR3 amino acid sequence. To compute the percentage overlap between repertoires, the number of shared unique clonotypes was divided by the size of the smaller repertoire. RTK rarefaction, the Chao1 estimator, and Recon v2.1 estimates of unobserved clonotypes were used to assess repertoire richness. Generation probabilities were computed with OLGA for all TCRbeta clonotypes obtained by the gDNA method from a few donors. The table was pulled from immuneACCESS by TCRdb, which kept in-frame rearrangements only. Such tables lose some clones; where checked, under half of the loss comes from unresolved V genes, and the rest has no known cause. The V and J calls and clone size are taken from that table; D and trimming were inferred from the DNA. This sample holds 500,000 to 550,000 clones; about 96% were observed only once. The top ten constitute around 0.066% of the sample.

The donors were healthy, HIV-negative adults with no recently reported acute infections or vaccinations. Only Caucasian adults living in Nashville, Tennessee, USA were represented among the donors. CD4+ T cells were enriched by magnetic negative selection; naive cells were then positively selected on CD45RA, and the negative fraction formed the memory subset. Blood was obtained by leukapheresis, after which PBMCs were separated by Ficoll-Histopaque density gradient centrifugation and cryopreserved in liquid nitrogen vapor phase. Analytical flow cytometry was used to check the purity and quantity of each magnetically sorted T cell population. Genomic DNA was isolated from every sorted fraction and measured by UV absorbance on a Nanodrop 2000c. The receptor's source is a woman in her twenties or thirties in good health. Sequenced material: naive CD4+ T cells sorted from blood. The cell subset or site label here, explained by the study, means: CD45RA+ positively selected.

The base sequence is TGTGCCAGCAGCTTGGACTTTAGGACAGAGCAGTTCTTC. This sequence encodes CASSLDFRTEQFF. The rearranged chain carries TRBV5-6 and TRBJ2-1; the D gene is perhaps TRBD1, from 5 matching bases. The CDR3 runs 13 amino acids, cysteine and phenylalanine included. Kept here is only the CDR3 DNA, which spans 39 bases and is read in frame from base 1. V loses 0 bases of germline sequence and J loses 10 bases, and the interval between the two ends is 11 bases. As encoded in the germline V gene, CDR1 is SGHDT while CDR2 is YYEEEE. Reference TRBV5-6 and TRBJ2-1 proteins supply the regions before and after the CDR3; the full variable domain is: DAGVTQSPTHLIKTRGQQVTLRCSPKSGHDTVSWYQQALGQGPQFIFQYYEEEERQRGNFPDRFSGHQFPNYSSELNVNALLLGDSALYLCASSLDFRTEQFFGPGTRLTVL.